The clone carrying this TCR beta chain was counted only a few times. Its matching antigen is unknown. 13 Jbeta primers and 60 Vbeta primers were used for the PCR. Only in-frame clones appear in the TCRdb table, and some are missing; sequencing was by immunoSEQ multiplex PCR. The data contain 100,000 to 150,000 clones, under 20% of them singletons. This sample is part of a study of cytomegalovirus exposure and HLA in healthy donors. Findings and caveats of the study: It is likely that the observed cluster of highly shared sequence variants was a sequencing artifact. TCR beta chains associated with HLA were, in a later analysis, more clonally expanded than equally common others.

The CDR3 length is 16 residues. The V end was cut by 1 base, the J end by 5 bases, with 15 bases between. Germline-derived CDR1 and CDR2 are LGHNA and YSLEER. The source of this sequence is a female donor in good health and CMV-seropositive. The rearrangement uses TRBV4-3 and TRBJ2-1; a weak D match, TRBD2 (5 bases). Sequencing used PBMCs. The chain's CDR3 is CASSQGSAPGNNEQFF. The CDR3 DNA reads TGCGCCAGCAGCCAAGGATCAGCTCCCGGGAACAATGAGCAGTTCTTC.